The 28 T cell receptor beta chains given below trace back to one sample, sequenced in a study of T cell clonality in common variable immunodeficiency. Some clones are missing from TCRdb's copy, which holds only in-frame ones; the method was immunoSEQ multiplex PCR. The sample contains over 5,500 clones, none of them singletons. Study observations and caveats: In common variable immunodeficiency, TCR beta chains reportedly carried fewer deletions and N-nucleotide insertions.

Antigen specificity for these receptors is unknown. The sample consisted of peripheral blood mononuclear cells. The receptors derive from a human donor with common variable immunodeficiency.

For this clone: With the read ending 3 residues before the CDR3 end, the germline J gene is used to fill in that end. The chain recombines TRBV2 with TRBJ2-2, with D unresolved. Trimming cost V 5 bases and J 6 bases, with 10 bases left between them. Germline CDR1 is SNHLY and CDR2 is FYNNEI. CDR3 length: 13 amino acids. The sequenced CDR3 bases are TGTGCCAGCAGTTCAAGGTATTCCGGGGAG. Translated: CASSSRYSGE. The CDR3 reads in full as CASSSRYSGELFF.

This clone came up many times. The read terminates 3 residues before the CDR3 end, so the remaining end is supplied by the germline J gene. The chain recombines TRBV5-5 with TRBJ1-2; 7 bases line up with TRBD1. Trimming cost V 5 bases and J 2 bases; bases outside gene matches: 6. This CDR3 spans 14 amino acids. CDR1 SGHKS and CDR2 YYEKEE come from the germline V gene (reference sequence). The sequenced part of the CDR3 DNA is TGTGCCAGCAGAACAGGGGACTGGAACTATGGC. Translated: CASRTGDWNYG. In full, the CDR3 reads CASRTGDWNYGYTF.

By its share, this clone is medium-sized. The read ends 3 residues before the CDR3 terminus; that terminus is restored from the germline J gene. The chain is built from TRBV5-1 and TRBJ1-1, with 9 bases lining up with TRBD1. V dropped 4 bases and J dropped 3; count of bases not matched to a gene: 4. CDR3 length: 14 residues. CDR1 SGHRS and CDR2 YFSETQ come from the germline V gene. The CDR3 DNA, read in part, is TGCGCCAGCAGCCCCGGACAGGGGCACACTGAA. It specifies CASSPGQGHTE. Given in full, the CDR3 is CASSPGQGHTEAFF.

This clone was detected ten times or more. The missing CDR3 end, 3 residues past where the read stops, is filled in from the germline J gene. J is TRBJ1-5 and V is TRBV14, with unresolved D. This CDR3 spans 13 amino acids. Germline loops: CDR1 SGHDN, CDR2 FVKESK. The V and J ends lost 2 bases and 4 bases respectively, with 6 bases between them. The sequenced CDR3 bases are TGTGCCAGCAGCCAAACAGCTAATCAGCCC. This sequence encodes CASSQTANQP. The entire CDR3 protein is CASSQTANQPQHF. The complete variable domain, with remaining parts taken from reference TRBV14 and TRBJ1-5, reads EAGVTQFPSHSVIEKGQTVTLRCDPISGHDNLYWYRRVMGKEIKFLLHFVKESKQDESGMPNNRFLAERTGGTYSTLKVQPAELEDSGVYFCASSQTANQPQHFGDGTRLSIL.

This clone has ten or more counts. The CDR3 loop is CASSLLTSGTNEQFF. Partial CDR3 DNA: TGTGCCAGCAGCTTGTTAACTAGCGGGACCAATGAG. V usage is TRBV5-5 and J usage is TRBJ2-1, with 10 nucleotides matching TRBD2. The read terminates 3 residues before the CDR3 end, so the remaining end is supplied by the germline J gene. The CDR3 runs to 15 residues. Unmatched junction bases numbered 4, after V lost 1 base and J lost 6 bases. The germline V gene has CDR1 SGHKS and CDR2 YYEKEE (reference sequence).

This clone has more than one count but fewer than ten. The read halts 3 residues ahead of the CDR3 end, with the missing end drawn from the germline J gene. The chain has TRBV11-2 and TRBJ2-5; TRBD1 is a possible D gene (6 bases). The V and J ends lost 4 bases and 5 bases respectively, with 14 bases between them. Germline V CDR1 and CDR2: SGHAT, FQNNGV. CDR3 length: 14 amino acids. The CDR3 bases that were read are TGTGCCAGCAGCTCGCAGGGGTTGGGGGAGACC. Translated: CASSSQGLGET. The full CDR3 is CASSSQGLGETQYF.

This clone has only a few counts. This CDR3 reads CASSPTSYEQYF. The covered CDR3 bases are TGTGCCAGCTCACCTACATCATACGAG. This chain connects TRBV18 to TRBJ2-7; D gene ambiguous. The CDR3 end is not reached by the read, which stops 3 residues before it; the germline J gene fills it in. The CDR3 spans 12 residues. Trimming left V 3 bases short and J 4 bases short, with 7 bases between. CDR1 is KGHSH and CDR2 is LQKENI in the germline V gene.

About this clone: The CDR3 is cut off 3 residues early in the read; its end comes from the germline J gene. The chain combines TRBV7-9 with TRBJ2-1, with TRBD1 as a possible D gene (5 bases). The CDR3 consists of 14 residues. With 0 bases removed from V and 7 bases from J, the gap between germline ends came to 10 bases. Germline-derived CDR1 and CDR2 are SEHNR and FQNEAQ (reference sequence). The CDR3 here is CASSLADIRNEQFF. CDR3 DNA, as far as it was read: TGTGCCAGCAGCTTAGCGGACATCCGGAATGAG.

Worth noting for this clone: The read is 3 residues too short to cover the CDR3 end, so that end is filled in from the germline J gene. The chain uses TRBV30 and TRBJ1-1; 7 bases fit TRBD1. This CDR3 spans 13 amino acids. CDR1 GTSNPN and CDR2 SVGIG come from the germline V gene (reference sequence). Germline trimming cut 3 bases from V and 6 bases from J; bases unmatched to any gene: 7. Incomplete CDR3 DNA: TGTGCCTGGAGGAAGGGGGCGCTGGCTGAA. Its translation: CAWRKGALAE. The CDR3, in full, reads CAWRKGALAEAFF.

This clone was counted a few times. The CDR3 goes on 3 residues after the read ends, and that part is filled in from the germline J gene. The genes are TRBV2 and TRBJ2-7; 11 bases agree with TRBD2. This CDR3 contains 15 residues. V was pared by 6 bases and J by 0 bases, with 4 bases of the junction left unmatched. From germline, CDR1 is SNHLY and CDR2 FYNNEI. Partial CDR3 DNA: TGTGCCAGCAGGACTAGCGGGGTCAGCTCCTACGAG. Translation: CASRTSGVSSYE. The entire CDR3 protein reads CASRTSGVSSYEQYF. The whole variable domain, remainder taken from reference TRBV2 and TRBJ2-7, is EPEVTQTPSHQVTQMGQEVILRCVPISNHLYFYWYRQILGQKVEFLVSFYNNEISEKSEIFDDQFSVERPDGSNFTLKIRSTKLEDSAMYFCASRTSGVSSYEQYFGPGTRLTVT.

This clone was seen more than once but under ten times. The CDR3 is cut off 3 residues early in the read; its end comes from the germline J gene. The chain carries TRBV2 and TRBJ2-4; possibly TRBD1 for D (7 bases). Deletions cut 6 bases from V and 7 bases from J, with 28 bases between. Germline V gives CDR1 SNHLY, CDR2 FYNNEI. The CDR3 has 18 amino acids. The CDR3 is CASRERTQGGEKMNIQYF. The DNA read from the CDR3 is TGTGCCAGCAGGGAAAGGACCCAGGGGGGAGAAAAAATGAACATT.

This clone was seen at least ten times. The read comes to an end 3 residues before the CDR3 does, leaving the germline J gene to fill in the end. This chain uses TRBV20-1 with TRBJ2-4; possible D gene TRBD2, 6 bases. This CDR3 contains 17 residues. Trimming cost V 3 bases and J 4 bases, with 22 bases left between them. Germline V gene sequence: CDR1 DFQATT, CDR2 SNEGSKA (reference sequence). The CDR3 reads CSASFPGLRRAKNIQYF. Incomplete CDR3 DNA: TGCAGTGCTAGCTTCCCAGGACTACGTCGGGCGAAAAACATT.

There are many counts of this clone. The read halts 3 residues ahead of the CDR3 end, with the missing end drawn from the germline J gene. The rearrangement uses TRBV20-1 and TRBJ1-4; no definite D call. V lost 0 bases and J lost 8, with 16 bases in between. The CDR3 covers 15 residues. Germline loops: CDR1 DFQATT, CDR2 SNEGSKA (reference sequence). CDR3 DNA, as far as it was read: TGCAGTGCTAGAGATTTTAGGATCCCAGGAGAAAAA. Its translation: CSARDFRIPGEK. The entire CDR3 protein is CSARDFRIPGEKLFF.

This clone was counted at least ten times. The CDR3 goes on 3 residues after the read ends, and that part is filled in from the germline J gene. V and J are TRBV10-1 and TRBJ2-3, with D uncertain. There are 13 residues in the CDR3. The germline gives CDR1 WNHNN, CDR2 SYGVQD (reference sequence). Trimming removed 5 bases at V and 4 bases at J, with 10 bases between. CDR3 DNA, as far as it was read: TGCGCCAGCAGTTCTACCACCGCAGATACG. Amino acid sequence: CASSSTTADT. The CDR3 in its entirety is CASSSTTADTQYF.

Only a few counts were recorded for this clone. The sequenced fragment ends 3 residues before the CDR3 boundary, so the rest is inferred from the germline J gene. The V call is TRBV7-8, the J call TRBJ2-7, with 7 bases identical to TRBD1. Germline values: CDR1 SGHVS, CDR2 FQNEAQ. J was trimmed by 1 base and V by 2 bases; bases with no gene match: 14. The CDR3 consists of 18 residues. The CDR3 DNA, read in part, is TGTGCCAGCAGCTTACAGGTCCTCGGACAGGATAGTTCCTACGAG. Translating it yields CASSLQVLGQDSSYE. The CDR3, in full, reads CASSLQVLGQDSSYEQYF.

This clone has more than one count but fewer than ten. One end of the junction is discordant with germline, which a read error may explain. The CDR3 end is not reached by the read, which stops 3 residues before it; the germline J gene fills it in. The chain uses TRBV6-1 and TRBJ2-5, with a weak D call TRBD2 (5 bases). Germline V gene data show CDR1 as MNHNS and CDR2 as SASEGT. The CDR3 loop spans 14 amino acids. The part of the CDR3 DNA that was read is TGTGCCAGCAGGGAAGCCTCGGGGTTGGAGACC. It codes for CASREASGLET. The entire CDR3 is CASREASGLETQYF.

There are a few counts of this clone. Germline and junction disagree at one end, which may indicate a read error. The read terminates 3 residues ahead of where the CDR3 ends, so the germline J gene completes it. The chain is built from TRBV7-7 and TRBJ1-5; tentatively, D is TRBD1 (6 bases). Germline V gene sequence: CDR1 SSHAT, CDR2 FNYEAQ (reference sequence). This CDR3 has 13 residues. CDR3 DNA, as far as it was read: TGTGCTAGCAGTAAGGACAGAAATCAGCCC. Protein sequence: CASSKDRNQP. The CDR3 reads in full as CASSKDRNQPQHF.

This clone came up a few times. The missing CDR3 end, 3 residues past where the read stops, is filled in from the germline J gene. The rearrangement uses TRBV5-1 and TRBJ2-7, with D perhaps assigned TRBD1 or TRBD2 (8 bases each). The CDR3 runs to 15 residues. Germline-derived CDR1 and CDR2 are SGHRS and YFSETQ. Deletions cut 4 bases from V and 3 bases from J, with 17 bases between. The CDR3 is CASSLNSGTGYEQYF. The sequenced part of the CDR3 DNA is TGCGCCAGCAGCCTCAATAGCGGGACAGGCTACGAG. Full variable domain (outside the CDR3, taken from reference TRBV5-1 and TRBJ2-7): KAGVTQTPRYLIKTRGQQVTLSCSPISGHRSVSWYQQTPGQGLQFLFEYFSETQRNKGNFPGRFSGRQFSNSRSEMNVSTLELGDSALYLCASSLNSGTGYEQYFGPGTRLTVT.

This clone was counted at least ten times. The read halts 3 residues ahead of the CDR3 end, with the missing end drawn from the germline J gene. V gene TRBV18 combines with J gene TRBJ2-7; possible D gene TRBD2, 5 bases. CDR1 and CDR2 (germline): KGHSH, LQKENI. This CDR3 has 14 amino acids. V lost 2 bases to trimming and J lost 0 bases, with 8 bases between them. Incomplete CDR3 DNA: TGTGCCAGCTCACCAGCGGGTACCTCCTACGAG. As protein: CASSPAGTSYE. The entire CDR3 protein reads CASSPAGTSYEQYF.

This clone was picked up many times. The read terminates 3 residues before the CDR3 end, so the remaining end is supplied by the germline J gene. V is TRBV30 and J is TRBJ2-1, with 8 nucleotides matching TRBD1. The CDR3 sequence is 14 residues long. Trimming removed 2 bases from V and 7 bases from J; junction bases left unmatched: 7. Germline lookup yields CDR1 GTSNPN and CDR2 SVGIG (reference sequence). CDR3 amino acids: CAWSQGAGVNEQFF. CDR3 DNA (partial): TGTGCCTGGAGTCAGGGGGCAGGAGTAAATGAG.

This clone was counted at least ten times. Incomplete CDR3 DNA: TGTGCCAGCAGCTACACCCATGAG. This codes for CASSYTHE. The full CDR3 sequence reads CASSYTHEQFF. The chain couples TRBV9 to TRBJ2-1; D not resolved. From the germline J gene comes the end of the CDR3, since the read stops 3 residues before it. This CDR3 is built from 11 residues. V lost 4 bases to trimming and J lost 8 bases, with 7 bases between them. Germline CDR1 SGDLS, CDR2 YYNGEE.

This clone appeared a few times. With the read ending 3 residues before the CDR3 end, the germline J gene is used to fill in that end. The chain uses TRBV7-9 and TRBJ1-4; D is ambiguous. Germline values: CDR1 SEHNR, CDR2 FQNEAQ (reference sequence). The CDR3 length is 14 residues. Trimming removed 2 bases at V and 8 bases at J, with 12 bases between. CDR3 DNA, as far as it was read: TGTGCCAGCAGCTTAACTGGACCGGGGGAAAAA. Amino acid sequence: CASSLTGPGEK. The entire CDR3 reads CASSLTGPGEKLFF.

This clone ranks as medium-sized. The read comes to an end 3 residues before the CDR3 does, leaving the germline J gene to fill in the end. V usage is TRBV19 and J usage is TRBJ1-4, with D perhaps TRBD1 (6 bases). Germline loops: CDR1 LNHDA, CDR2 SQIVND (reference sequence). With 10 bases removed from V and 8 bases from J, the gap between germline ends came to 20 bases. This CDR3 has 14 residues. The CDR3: CATLRDTQREKLFF. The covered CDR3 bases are TGTGCCACCTTAAGGGACACTCAACGCGAAAAA. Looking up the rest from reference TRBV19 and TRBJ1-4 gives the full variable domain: DGGITQSPKYLFRKEGQNVTLSCEQNLNHDAMYWYRQDPGQGLRLIYYSQIVNDFQKGDIAEGYSVSREKKESFPLTVTSAQKNPTAFYLCATLRDTQREKLFFGSGTQLSVL.

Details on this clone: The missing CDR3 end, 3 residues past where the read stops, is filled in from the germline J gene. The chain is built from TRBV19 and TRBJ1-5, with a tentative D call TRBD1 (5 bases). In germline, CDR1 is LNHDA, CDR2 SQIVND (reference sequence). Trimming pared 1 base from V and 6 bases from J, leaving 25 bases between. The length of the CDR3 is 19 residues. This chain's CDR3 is CASSIVWAGIRNGVQPQHF. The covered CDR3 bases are TGTGCCAGTAGTATAGTTTGGGCAGGGATCCGCAATGGTGTTCAGCCC.

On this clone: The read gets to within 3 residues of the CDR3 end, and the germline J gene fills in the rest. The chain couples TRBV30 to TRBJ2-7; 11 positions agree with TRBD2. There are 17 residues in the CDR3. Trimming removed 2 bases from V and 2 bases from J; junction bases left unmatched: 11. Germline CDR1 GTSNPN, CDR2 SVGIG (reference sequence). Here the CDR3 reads CAWSRPKIAGGPYEQYF. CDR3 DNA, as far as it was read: TGTGCCTGGAGTCGTCCCAAAATAGCGGGAGGGCCCTACGAG.

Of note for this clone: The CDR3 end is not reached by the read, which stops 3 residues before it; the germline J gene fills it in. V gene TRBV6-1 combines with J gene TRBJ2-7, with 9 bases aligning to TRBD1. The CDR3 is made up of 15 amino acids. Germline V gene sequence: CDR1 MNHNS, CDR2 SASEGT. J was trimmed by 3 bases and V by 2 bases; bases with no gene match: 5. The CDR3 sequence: CASSELGQGNYEQYF. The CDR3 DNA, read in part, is TGTGCCAGCAGTGAACTGGGACAGGGCAACTACGAG.

The sequenced CDR3 bases are TGTGCCTGGAGTGTAAGGTCGGGGAACAATCAGCCC. It translates to CAWSVRSGNNQP. The full-length CDR3 reads as CAWSVRSGNNQPQHF. This chain joins TRBV30 and TRBJ1-5; D is unclear. The CDR3 extends 3 residues past the end of the read, so its final part is completed from the germline J gene. The V gene's germline CDR1 is GTSNPN and CDR2 SVGIG (reference sequence). Trimming shortened V by 0 bases and J by 3 bases, and 12 bases separated the two germline ends. This CDR3 region has 15 residues.

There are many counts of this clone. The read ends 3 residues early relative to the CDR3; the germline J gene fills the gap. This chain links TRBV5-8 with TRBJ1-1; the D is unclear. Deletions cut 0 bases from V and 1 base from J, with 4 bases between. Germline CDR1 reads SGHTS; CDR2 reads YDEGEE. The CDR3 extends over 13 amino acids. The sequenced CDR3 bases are TGTGCCAGCAGCTTGGATAGGAACACTGAA. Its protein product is CASSLDRNTE. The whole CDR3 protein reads CASSLDRNTEAFF.